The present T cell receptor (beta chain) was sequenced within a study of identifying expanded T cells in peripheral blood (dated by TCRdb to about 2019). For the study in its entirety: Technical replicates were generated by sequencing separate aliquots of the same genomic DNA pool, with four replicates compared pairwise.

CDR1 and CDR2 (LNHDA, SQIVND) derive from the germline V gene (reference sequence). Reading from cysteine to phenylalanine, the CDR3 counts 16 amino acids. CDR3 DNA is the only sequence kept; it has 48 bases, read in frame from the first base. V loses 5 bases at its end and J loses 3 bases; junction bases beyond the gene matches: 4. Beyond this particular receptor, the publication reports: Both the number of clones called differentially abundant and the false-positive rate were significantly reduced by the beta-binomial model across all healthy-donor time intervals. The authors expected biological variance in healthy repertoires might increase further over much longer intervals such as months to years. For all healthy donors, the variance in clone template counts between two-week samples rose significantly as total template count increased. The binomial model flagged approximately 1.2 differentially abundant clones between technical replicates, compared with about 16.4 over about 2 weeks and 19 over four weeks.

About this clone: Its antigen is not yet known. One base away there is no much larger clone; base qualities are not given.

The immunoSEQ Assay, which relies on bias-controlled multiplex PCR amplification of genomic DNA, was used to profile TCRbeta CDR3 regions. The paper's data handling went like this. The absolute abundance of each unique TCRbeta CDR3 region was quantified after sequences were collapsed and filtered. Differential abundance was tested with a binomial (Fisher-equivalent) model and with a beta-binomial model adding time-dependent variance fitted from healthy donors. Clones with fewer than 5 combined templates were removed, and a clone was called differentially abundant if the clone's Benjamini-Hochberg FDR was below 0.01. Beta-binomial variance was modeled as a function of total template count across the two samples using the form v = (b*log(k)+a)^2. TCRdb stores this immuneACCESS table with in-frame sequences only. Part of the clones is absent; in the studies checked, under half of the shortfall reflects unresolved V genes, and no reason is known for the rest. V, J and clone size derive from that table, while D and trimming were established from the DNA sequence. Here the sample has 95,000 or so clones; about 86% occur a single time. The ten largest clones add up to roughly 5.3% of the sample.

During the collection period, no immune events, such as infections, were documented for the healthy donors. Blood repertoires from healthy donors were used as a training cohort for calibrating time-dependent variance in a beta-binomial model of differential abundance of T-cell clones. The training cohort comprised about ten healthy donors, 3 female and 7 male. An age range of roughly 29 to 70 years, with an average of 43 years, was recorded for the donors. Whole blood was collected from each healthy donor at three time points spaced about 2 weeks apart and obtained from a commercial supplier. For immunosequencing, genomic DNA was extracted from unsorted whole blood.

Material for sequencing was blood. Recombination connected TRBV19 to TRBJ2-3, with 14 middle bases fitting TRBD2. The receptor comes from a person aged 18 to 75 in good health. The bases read TGTGCCAGTAGTTGGGGACTAGCGGGGGTAACAGATACGCAGTATTTT. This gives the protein CASSWGLAGVTDTQYF.